The 20 T cell receptor beta chains below were found in one sample sequenced in a study of CD8+ T cells in alopecia areata. Extracted from the samples, RNA was reverse transcribed into cDNA to serve as the sequencing template. Data came from immunoSEQ multiplex PCR; TCRdb stores just in-frame clones and leaves some out. Of over 120,000 clones in the sample, roughly three fifths were seen once. The sample in question was CD4+ T cells sorted from blood, obtained at week 0. These receptors originate from a human donor with alopecia areata.

This clone was observed a handful of times. V is TRBV30 and J is TRBJ2-3, with 8 bases that match TRBD2. V lost 3 bases to trimming and J lost 6 bases; unmatched junction nucleotides: 20. This CDR3 is built from 18 residues. Germline lookup yields CDR1 GTSNPN and CDR2 SVGIG (reference sequence). CDR3: CAWRDWTGLRGDGDTQYF. The CDR3 nucleotides read TGTGCCTGGAGAGACTGGACCGGACTGCGGGGGGACGGGGATACGCAGTATTTT.

The chain has TRBV30 and TRBJ2-1; 8 nucleotides line up with TRBD2. CDR3 length: 12 amino acids. Germline V gene lookup returns CDR1 GTSNPN and CDR2 SVGIG (reference sequence). The junction had 3 bases not matched to a gene; V was cut back by 3 bases and J by 8 bases. The CDR3 loop is CAWSPGGDEQFF. As DNA, the CDR3 is TGTGCCTGGAGCCCGGGAGGGGATGAGCAGTTCTTC.

Here the CDR3 DNA reads TGTGCCAGCAGCTTGGACAGACAGCAGCCCCAGCATTTT. Its translation is CASSLDRQQPQHF. This chain joins TRBV7-2 and TRBJ1-5; TRBD1 is a possible D gene (6 bases). Germline CDR1 and CDR2: SGHTA and FQGNSA. This CDR3 region has 13 residues. Trimming removed 3 bases at V and 7 bases at J, with 10 bases between.

V gene TRBV29-1 combines with J gene TRBJ2-5; weak D call: TRBD2 (6 bases). The V gene's germline CDR1 is SQVTM and CDR2 ANQGSEA. Trimming removed 4 bases from V and 5 bases from J, with 14 bases in between. The CDR3 contains 13 residues. The CDR3 DNA follows: TGCAGCGTTGTTTTCGGGGGTGGGGAGACCCAGTACTTC. Translation gives CSVVFGGGETQYF. Full variable domain (missing parts from reference TRBV29-1 and TRBJ2-5): SAVISQKPSRDICQRGTSLTIQCQVDSQVTMMFWYRQQPGQSLTLIATANQGSEATYESGFVIDKFPISRPNLTFSTLTVSNMSPEDSSIYLCSVVFGGGETQYFGPGTRLLVL.

Of note for this clone: One junction end does not reproduce the germline sequence, and a read error may be involved. The chain carries TRBV15 and TRBJ2-5, with 7 bases fitting TRBD2. This CDR3 region has 13 residues. Germline CDR1 and CDR2: LNHNV and YYDKDF (reference sequence). CDR3: CATSRTSREAQYF. CDR3 nucleotides: TGTGCCACCAGCAGGACTAGCCGAGAGGCCCAGTACTTC.

This rearrangement joins TRBV25-1 to TRBJ1-2, with TRBD1 as a possible D gene (5 bases). From germline, CDR1 is MGHDK and CDR2 SYGVNS. Trimming took 1 base from V and 4 from J, leaving 10 bases between them. The CDR3 is made up of 14 amino acids. The CDR3 DNA reads TGTGCCAGCAGTGAATTCTCTACAGGCTATGGCTACACCTTC. Translation gives CASSEFSTGYGYTF.

The V gene is TRBV2, the J gene TRBJ2-7; TRBD1 agrees at 9 bases. J lost 5 bases, V lost 6 bases, and 11 bases had no gene match. CDR1 is SNHLY and CDR2 is FYNNEI in the germline V gene. The CDR3 consists of 15 residues. In DNA, the CDR3 is TGTGCCAGCAGCACCGGGACAGGGTATCAGGACGAGCAGTACTTC. Amino acids: CASSTGTGYQDEQYF.

This clone has just a few counts. The DNA for the CDR3 is TGTGCCAGCAGTGCAGTGGTCTCTGGAAACACCATATATTTT. Its translation is CASSAVVSGNTIYF. The rearrangement links TRBV6-5 to TRBJ1-3, with D unresolved. Trimming cost V 5 bases and J 0 bases, with 8 bases left between them. Germline values: CDR1 MNHEY, CDR2 SVGAGI. The CDR3 has 14 residues.

V gene TRBV7-6 combines with J gene TRBJ2-7; D gene ambiguous. The germline V gene encodes CDR1 SGHVS and CDR2 FNYEAQ. The CDR3 totals 16 residues. Trimming took 4 bases from V and 4 from J, leaving 20 bases between them. CDR3 sequence reads: CASSSEDRVPRYEQYF. CDR3 DNA sequence: TGTGCCAGCAGCTCCGAAGACCGGGTCCCCAGGTACGAGCAGTACTTC.

The chain has TRBV30 and TRBJ2-5, with D possibly TRBD1 on 6 matching bases. CDR1 and CDR2 from the germline V gene are GTSNPN and SVGIG (reference sequence). This CDR3 has 13 residues. V was cut by 2 bases and J by 1 base, with 8 bases left in between. CDR3 amino acids: CAWSKGVQETQYF. The CDR3 DNA reads as TGTGCCTGGAGTAAGGGGGTCCAAGAGACCCAGTACTTC.

The V and J genes are TRBV11-2 and TRBJ2-3, with no clear D. Trimming shortened V by 7 bases and J by 4 bases, and 9 bases separated the two germline ends. CDR3 length equals 12 residues. Germline V CDR1 and CDR2: SGHAT, FQNNGV. The CDR3 is CASKSSADTQYF. The CDR3 DNA reads as TGTGCCAGCAAATCGAGCGCAGATACGCAGTATTTT. The entire variable domain, with the rest obtained from reference TRBV11-2 and TRBJ2-3, is as follows: EAGVAQSPRYKIIEKRQSVAFWCNPISGHATLYWYQQILGQGPKLLIQFQNNGVVDDSQLPKDRFSAERLKGVDSTLKIQPAKLEDSAVYLCASKSSADTQYFGPGTRLTVL.

In its sample, this clone was seen a few times. DNA of the CDR3: TGCAGCGTTCGGCGAGCCGGTGGCGAGACCCAGTACTTC. This codes for CSVRRAGGETQYF. The V call is TRBV29-1, the J call TRBJ2-5, with D unclear. CDR1 and CDR2 from the germline V gene are SQVTM and ANQGSEA. Trimming stripped 5 bases from V and 5 bases from J, with 15 bases between. CDR3 length: 13 amino acids.

This clone was counted only a few times. The chain is built from TRBV7-9 and TRBJ2-3; a weak D match, TRBD2 (6 bases). This CDR3 region has 15 residues. Per germline, CDR1 SEHNR and CDR2 FQNEAQ (reference sequence). Trimming removed 1 base from V and 2 bases from J, with 10 bases in between. The CDR3 protein is CASSLGGEPTDTQYF. CDR3 sequence (DNA): TGTGCCAGCAGCTTAGGCGGGGAACCCACAGATACGCAGTATTTT. The full variable domain, completed using reference TRBV7-9 and TRBJ2-3, is DTGVSQNPRHKITKRGQNVTFRCDPISEHNRLYWYRQTLGQGPEFLTYFQNEAQLEKSRLLSDRFSAERPKGSFSTLEIQRTEQGDSAMYLCASSLGGEPTDTQYFGPGTRLTVL.

This clone was picked up a small number of times. The chain links TRBV6-5 to TRBJ2-7; 9 bases agree with TRBD1. The junction had 5 bases not matched to a gene; V was cut back by 6 bases and J by 2 bases. Germline CDR1 and CDR2: MNHEY and SVGAGI. This CDR3 contains 14 residues. CDR3 DNA sequence: TGTGCCAGCAGGAGACAGGGGGAAACCTACGAGCAGTACTTC. Protein product: CASRRQGETYEQYF.

V usage is TRBV5-1 and J usage is TRBJ2-7, with D perhaps matching TRBD1 (6 bases). This CDR3 has 15 residues. Trimming took 0 bases from V and 1 from J, leaving 11 bases between them. Germline V gives CDR1 SGHRS, CDR2 YFSETQ. CDR3: CASSLDGTPSYEQYF. CDR3 nucleotide sequence: TGCGCCAGCAGCTTGGACGGGACACCTTCCTACGAGCAGTACTTC.

This clone was seen just once. The rearrangement links TRBV27 to TRBJ1-2; TRBD1 is a possible D gene (5 bases). The CDR3 totals 14 residues. Trimming cost V 4 bases and J 1 base, with 10 bases left between them. In germline, CDR1 is MNHEY, CDR2 SMNVEV (reference sequence). The CDR3 loop reads CASSSADSNYGYTF. CDR3 sequence (DNA): TGTGCCAGCAGTTCGGCCGACAGTAACTATGGCTACACCTTC.

J is TRBJ1-1 and V is TRBV5-1, with D unresolved. This CDR3 contains 14 residues. Germline V gene lookup returns CDR1 SGHRS and CDR2 YFSETQ. Between the trimmed V and J ends, which lost 2 bases and 1 base, there was a span of 9 bases. The CDR3 DNA sequence: TGCGCCAGCAGCTTCAAAGGAAGGAACACTGAAGCTTTCTTT. It yields the protein CASSFKGRNTEAFF.

This clone has a handful of counts. The chain couples TRBV6-1 to TRBJ2-2; tentatively, D is TRBD1 or TRBD2 (5 bases each). Trimming shortened V by 1 base and J by 5 bases, and 11 bases separated the two germline ends. The CDR3 extends over 15 amino acids. Germline lookup yields CDR1 MNHNS and CDR2 SASEGT. The CDR3 DNA is TGTGCCAGCAGTGAAGGAGGGGCCCAGACCGGGGAGCTGTTTTTT. Residues: CASSEGGAQTGELFF.

J is TRBJ1-2 and V is TRBV29-1, with a possible D match to TRBD1 (5 bases). V was clipped by 5 bases and J by 2 bases, with 9 bases between them. This CDR3 spans 12 amino acids. Per the germline V gene, CDR1 is SQVTM and CDR2 is ANQGSEA. The CDR3 spells CSVRQGNYGYTF. The CDR3 DNA is TGCAGCGTTAGGCAGGGCAACTATGGCTACACCTTC. The full variable domain, its missing parts supplied by reference TRBV29-1 and TRBJ1-2, is SAVISQKPSRDICQRGTSLTIQCQVDSQVTMMFWYRQQPGQSLTLIATANQGSEATYESGFVIDKFPISRPNLTFSTLTVSNMSPEDSSIYLCSVRQGNYGYTFGSGTRLTVV.

This clone has only a few counts. This chain joins TRBV29-1 and TRBJ2-7; TRBD1 agrees at 10 bases. CDR1 is SQVTM and CDR2 is ANQGSEA in the germline V gene. The junction had 9 bases not matched to a gene; V was cut back by 7 bases and J by 6 bases. The CDR3 consists of 13 residues. Here the CDR3 reads CSATHGTGVEQYF. Here the CDR3 DNA reads TGCAGCGCTACCCACGGGACAGGGGTCGAGCAGTACTTC.